The next 9 T cell receptor beta chains were all read from a single sample in a study of blood T cell repertoires in COVID-19. Some clones are missing from TCRdb's copy, which holds only in-frame ones; the method was immunoSEQ multiplex PCR. The sample has some 140,000 clones, about four fifths seen once; the top ten hold 1.4%. Sequenced input: peripheral blood. The origin of the receptors is a man aged 60 to 69 with acute or convalescent COVID-19.

This clone was detected a few times. The chain employs TRBV6-5 and TRBJ2-7; TRBD1 matches at 9 bases. CDR1 and CDR2 from the germline V gene are MNHEY and SVGAGI. The CDR3 has 15 amino acids. With 6 bases clipped from V and 3 bases from J, the junction kept 9 bases outside the gene matches. CDR3 loop: CASSLSGTGNYEQYF. CDR3 DNA: TGTGCCAGCAGCCTAAGCGGGACAGGGAACTACGAGCAGTACTTC.

V and J are TRBV5-6 and TRBJ2-7; 8 bases are shared with TRBD2. Per the germline V gene, CDR1 is SGHDT and CDR2 is YYEEEE. The CDR3 runs to 13 residues. V dropped 0 bases and J dropped 8; count of bases not matched to a gene: 4. CDR3 sequence (DNA): TGTGCCAGCAGCTTGGAACTAGCGGAGCAGCAGTACTTC. It encodes CASSLELAEQQYF.

The chain links TRBV6-5 to TRBJ2-1, with D possibly matching TRBD2 (7 bases). V lost 0 bases and J 5 bases, leaving 11 bases between the germline ends. The CDR3 length is 15 residues. Germline V gives CDR1 MNHEY, CDR2 SVGAGI. CDR3 sequence reads: CASSYSAGAHNEQFF. The CDR3 bases are TGTGCCAGCAGTTACTCTGCGGGGGCGCACAATGAGCAGTTCTTC.

The chain is built from TRBV29-1 and TRBJ1-2; 8 bases line up with TRBD1. Looked up from germline, CDR1 is SQVTM and CDR2 is ANQGSEA. V shed 6 bases and J 8 bases; nucleotides not matched to a gene: 11. The CDR3 has 13 residues. The DNA for the CDR3 is TGCAGCGTAGCCCCGGACAGGGAGGTCGGCTACACCTTC. This translates into CSVAPDREVGYTF.

The chain is built from TRBV5-1 and TRBJ2-5; TRBD2 might be the D (5 bases). The CDR3 consists of 17 residues. V dropped 2 bases and J dropped 1 base, with 18 bases sitting between them. The germline gives CDR1 SGHRS, CDR2 YFSETQ. The CDR3 here is CASSFSFGEDGQETQYF. The CDR3 DNA is TGCGCCAGCAGCTTCTCCTTCGGGGAAGATGGCCAAGAGACCCAGTACTTC.

The V gene is TRBV3-1 (or the pseudogene TRBV3-2), the J gene TRBJ2-5; TRBD2 is a possible D gene (6 bases). The CDR3 length is 15 residues. The ends were cut back, 5 bases at V and 4 bases at J, with 17 bases in the middle. The V gene's germline CDR1 is LGHDT and CDR2 YNNKEL (reference sequence). The CDR3 DNA follows: TGTGCCAGCAGCTGGGCGTCAGTCGGGGGAGAGACCCAGTACTTC. This gives the protein CASSWASVGGETQYF.

The chain carries TRBV12-3 or TRBV12-4 and TRBJ1-1, with 7 positions matching TRBD1. The CDR3 is 13 amino acids. The J segment lost 10 bases and the V segment lost 6 bases, leaving 11 bases of the junction unmatched. The CDR3 spells CASSRTGIGVAFF. The CDR3 DNA reads as TGTGCCAGCAGCCGGACAGGAATAGGAGTAGCTTTCTTT.

This chain joins TRBV5-5 and TRBJ2-2, with a tentative D call TRBD1 (6 bases). Trimming cost V 5 bases and J 4 bases, with 18 bases left between them. Germline CDR1 and CDR2: SGHKS and YYEKEE (reference sequence). The CDR3 runs 16 residues. The CDR3 DNA sequence: TGTGCCAGCAGTTTGCGAGGGGGATCCGGCACCGGGGAGCTGTTTTTT. Its translation: CASSLRGGSGTGELFF.

The CDR3 region has the DNA TGTGCCAGCAGCGTAGGACAGGGAAGCTCTGGGGCCAACGTCCTGACTTTC. As protein: CASSVGQGSSGANVLTF. This sequence joins TRBV9 and TRBJ2-6; 7 nucleotides align to TRBD1. This CDR3 is built from 17 residues. Germline-derived CDR1 and CDR2 are SGDLS and YYNGEE. V was pared by 0 bases and J by 0 bases, with 3 bases of the junction left unmatched. Full variable domain (rest looked up from reference TRBV9 and TRBJ2-6): DSGVTQTPKHLITATGQRVTLRCSPRSGDLSVYWYQQSLDQGLQFLIQYYNGEERAKGNILERFSAQQFPDLHSELNLSSLELGDSALYFCASSVGQGSSGANVLTFGAGSRLTVL.